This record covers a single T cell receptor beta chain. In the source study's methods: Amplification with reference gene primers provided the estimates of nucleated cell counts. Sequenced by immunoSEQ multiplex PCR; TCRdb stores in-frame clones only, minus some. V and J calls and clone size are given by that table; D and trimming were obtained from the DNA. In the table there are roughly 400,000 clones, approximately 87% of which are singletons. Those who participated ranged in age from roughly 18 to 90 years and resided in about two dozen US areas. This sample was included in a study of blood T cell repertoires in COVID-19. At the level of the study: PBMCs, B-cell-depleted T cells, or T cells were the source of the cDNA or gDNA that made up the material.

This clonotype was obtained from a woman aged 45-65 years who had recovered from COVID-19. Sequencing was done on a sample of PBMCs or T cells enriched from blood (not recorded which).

In nucleotides, the CDR3 is TGTGCCAGCAGGGAGGGTGGGGAGCTGTTTTTT. It encodes CASREGGELFF. This chain connects TRBV28 to TRBJ2-2; D might be TRBD2 (6 bases). Trimming left V 6 bases short and J 8 bases short, with 7 bases between. The germline V gene encodes CDR1 MDHEN and CDR2 SYDVKM. This CDR3 spans 11 amino acids.